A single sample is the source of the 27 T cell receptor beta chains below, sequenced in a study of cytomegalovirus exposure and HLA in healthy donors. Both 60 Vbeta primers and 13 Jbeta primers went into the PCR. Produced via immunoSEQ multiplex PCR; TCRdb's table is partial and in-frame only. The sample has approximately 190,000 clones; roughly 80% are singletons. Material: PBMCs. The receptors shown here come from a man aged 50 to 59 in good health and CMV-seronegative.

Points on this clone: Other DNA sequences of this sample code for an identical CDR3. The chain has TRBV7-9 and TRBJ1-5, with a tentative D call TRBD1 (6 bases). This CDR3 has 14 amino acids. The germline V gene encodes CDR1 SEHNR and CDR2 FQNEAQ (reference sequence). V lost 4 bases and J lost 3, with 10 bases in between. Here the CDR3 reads CASSSDSSNQPQHF. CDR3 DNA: TGTGCCAGCAGCTCGGACAGCTCCAATCAGCCCCAGCATTTT. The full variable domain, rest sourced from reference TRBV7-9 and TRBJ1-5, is DTGVSQNPRHKITKRGQNVTFRCDPISEHNRLYWYRQTLGQGPEFLTYFQNEAQLEKSRLLSDRFSAERPKGSFSTLEIQRTEQGDSAMYLCASSSDSSNQPQHFGDGTRLSIL.

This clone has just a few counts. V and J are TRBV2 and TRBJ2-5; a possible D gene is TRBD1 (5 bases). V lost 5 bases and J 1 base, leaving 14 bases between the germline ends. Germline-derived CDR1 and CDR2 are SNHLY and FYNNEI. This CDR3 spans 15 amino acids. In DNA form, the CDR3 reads TGTGCCAGCAGTAAACCCGTGGACATCCAAGAGACCCAGTACTTC. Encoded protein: CASSKPVDIQETQYF.

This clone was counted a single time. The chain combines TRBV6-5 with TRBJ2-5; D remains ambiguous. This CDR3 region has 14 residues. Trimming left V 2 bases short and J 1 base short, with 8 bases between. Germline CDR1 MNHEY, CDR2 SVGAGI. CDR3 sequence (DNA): TGTGCCAGCAGTTACGACTCAGTCCAAGAGACCCAGTACTTC. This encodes CASSYDSVQETQYF.

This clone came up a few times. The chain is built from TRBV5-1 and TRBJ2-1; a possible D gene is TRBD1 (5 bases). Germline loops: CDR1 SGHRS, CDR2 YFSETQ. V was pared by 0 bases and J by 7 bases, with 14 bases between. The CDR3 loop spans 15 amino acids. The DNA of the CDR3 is TGCGCCAGCAGCTTGGGGGGCCAGGTCGGGAATGAGCAGTTCTTC. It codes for CASSLGGQVGNEQFF.

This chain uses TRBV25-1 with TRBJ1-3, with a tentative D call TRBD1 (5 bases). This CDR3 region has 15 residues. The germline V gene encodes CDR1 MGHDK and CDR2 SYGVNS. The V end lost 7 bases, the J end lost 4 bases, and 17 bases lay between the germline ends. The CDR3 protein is CASTPRVGQGNTIYF. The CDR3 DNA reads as TGTGCCAGCACACCTAGGGTGGGGCAAGGAAACACCATATATTTT.

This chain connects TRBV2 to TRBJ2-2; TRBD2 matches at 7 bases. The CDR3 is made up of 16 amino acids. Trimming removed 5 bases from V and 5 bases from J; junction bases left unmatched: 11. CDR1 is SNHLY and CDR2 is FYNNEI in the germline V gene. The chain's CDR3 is CASSNSESGVTGELFF. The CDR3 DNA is TGTGCCAGCAGTAATTCCGAGAGCGGGGTTACCGGGGAGCTGTTTTTT.

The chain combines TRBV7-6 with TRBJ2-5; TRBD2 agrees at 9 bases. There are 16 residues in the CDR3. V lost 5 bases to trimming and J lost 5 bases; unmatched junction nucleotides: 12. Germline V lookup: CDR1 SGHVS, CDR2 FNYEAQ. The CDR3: CASSLSGAGGRETQYF. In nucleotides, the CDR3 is TGTGCCAGCAGCCTCTCAGGTGCGGGGGGGCGCGAGACCCAGTACTTC.

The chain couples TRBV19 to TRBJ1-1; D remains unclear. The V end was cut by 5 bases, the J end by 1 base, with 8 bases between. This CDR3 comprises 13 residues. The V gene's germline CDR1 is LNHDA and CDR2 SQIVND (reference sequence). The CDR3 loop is CASSEGTNTEAFF. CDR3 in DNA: TGTGCCAGTAGTGAGGGTACGAACACTGAAGCTTTCTTT. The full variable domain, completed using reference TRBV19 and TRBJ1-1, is DGGITQSPKYLFRKEGQNVTLSCEQNLNHDAMYWYRQDPGQGLRLIYYSQIVNDFQKGDIAEGYSVSREKKESFPLTVTSAQKNPTAFYLCASSEGTNTEAFFGQGTRLTVV.

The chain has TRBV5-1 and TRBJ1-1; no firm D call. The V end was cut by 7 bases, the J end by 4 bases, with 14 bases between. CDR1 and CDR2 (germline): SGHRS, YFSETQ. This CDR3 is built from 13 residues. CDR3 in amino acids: CASWPSAGTEAFF. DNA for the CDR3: TGCGCCAGCTGGCCCTCGGCGGGCACTGAAGCTTTCTTT.

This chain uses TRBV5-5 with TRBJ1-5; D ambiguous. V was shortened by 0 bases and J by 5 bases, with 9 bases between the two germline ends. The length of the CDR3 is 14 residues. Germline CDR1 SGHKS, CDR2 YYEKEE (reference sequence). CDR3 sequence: CASSLELLYQPQHF. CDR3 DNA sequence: TGTGCCAGCAGCTTGGAACTATTATATCAGCCCCAGCATTTT.

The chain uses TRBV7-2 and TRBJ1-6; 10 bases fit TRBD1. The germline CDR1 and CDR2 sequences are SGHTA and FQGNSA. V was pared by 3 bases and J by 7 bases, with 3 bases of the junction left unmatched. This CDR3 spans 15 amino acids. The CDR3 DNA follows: TGTGCCAGCAGCTTCGACAGGGGGCGAAATTCACCCCTCCACTTT. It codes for CASSFDRGRNSPLHF.

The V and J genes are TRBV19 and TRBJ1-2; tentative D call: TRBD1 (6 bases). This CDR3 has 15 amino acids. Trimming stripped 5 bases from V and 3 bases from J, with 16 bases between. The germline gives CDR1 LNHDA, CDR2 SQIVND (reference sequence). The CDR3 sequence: CASSPFGGGHYGYTF. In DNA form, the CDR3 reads TGTGCCAGTAGTCCTTTTGGGGGGGGCCACTATGGCTACACCTTC.

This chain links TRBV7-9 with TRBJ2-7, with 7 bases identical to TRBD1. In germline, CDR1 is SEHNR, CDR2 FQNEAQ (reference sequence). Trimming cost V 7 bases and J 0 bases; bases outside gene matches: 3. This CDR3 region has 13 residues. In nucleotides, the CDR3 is TGTGCCAGCACGAGGGGGCCCTCCTACGAGCAGTACTTC. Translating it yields CASTRGPSYEQYF.

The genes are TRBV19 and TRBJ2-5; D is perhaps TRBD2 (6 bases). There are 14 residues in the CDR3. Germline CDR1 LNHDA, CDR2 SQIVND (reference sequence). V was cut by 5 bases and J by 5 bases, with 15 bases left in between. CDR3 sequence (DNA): TGTGCCAGTAGTCGGGGGACCCGGGATGAGACCCAGTACTTC. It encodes CASSRGTRDETQYF.

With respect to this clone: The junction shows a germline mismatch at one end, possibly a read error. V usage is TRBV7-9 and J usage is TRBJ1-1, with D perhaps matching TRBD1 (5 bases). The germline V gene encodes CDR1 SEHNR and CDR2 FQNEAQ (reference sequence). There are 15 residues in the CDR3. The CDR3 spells CSSSLLEGGIGGAFF. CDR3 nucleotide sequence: TGTTCCAGCAGCCTCCTGGAGGGTGGTATTGGGGGAGCTTTCTTT.

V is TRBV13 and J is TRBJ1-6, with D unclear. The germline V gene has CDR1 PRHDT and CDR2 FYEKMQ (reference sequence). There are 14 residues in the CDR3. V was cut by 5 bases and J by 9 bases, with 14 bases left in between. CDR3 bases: TGTGCCAGCAGCACGGGTTCCTTGTCTTCACCCCTCCACTTT. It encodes CASSTGSLSSPLHF.

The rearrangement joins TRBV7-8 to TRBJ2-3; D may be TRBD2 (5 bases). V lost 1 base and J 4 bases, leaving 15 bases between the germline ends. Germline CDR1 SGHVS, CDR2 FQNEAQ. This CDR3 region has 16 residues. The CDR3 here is CASSLGAASLSDTQYF. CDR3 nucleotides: TGTGCCAGCAGCTTAGGAGCGGCTTCCTTGTCAGATACGCAGTATTTT.

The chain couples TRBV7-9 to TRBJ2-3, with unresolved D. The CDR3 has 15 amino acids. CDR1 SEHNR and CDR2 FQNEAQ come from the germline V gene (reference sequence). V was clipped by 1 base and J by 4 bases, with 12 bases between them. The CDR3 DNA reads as TGTGCCAGCAGCTTAGGAGCCGGCGGTGCAGATACGCAGTATTTT. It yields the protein CASSLGAGGADTQYF.

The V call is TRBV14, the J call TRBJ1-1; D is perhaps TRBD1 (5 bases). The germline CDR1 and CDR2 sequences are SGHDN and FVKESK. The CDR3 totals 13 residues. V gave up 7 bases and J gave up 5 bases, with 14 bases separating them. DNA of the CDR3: TGTGCCAGCACCCTACTAGCAGGGACTGAAGCTTTCTTT. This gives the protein CASTLLAGTEAFF. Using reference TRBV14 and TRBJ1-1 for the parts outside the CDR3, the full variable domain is EAGVTQFPSHSVIEKGQTVTLRCDPISGHDNLYWYRRVMGKEIKFLLHFVKESKQDESGMPNNRFLAERTGGTYSTLKVQPAELEDSGVYFCASTLLAGTEAFFGQGTRLTVV.

The CDR3 loop reads CAIRDFKAGTDTQYF. The CDR3, as DNA: TGTGCCATTCGGGACTTTAAGGCCGGCACAGATACGCAGTATTTT. This rearrangement joins TRBV10-3 to TRBJ2-3, with TRBD2 as a possible D gene (6 bases). From germline, CDR1 is ENHRY and CDR2 SYGVKD. The V gene lost 9 bases and the J gene lost 1 base, with 17 bases spanning the gap. This CDR3 is 15 amino acids long.

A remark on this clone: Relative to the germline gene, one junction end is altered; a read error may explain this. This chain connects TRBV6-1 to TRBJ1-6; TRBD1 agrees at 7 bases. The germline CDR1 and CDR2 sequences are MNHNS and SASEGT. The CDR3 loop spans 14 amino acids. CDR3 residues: CASRARDRARRKDF. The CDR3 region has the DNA TGTGCCAGCAGGGCCAGAGACAGGGCCCGTCGCAAGGACTTT.

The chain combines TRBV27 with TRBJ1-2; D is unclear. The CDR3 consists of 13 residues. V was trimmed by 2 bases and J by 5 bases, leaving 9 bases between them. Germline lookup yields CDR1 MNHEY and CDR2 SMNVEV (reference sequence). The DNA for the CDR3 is TGTGCCAGCAGTTTAGGCCAGGAATATGGCTACACCTTC. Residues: CASSLGQEYGYTF.

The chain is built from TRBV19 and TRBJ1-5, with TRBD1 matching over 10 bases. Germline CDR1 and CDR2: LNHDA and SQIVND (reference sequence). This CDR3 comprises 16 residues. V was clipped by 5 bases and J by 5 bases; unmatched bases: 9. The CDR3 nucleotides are TGTGCCAGTAGTCCCCGGGACAGGGGATATCATCAGCCCCAGCATTTT. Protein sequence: CASSPRDRGYHQPQHF.

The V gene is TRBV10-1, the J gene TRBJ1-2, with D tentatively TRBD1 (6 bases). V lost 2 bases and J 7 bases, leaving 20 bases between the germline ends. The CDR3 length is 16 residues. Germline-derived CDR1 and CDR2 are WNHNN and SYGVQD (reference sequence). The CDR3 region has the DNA TGCGCCAGCAGTGAGACAACCGGGACACCCCAGAGTGGCTACACCTTC. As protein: CASSETTGTPQSGYTF.

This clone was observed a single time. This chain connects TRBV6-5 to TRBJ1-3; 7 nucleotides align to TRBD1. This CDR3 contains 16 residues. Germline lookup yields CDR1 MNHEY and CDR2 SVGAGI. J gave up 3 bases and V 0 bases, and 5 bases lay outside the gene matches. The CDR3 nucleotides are TGTGCCAGCAGTTACTCGGGGGCAGGGGGTGGAAACACCATATATTTT. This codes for CASSYSGAGGGNTIYF.

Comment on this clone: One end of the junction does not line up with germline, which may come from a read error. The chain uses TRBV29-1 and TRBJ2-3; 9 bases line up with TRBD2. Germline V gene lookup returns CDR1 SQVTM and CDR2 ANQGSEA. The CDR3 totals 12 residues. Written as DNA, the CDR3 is TGTGTGGCGGGGGGGCCGACAGATACGCAGTATTTT. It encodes CVAGGPTDTQYF.

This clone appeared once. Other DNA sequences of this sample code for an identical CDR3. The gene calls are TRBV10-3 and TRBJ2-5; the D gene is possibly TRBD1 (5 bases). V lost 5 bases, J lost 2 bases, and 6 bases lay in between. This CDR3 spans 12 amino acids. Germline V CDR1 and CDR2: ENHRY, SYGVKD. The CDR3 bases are TGTGCCATCAGTCAGGGACAAGAGACCCAGTACTTC. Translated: CAISQGQETQYF.